This paragraph reports one T cell receptor (beta chain). These data are taken from a study of blood T cell repertoires in COVID-19. Per the study methods: Amplified reference gene primers provided the basis for estimating nucleated cell counts. The table came from immunoSEQ multiplex PCR; TCRdb's copy has only in-frame clones and leaves some out. V, J and clone size were drawn from that table, and D and trimming were deduced from the DNA. The sample holds tens of thousands of clones, approximately 81% seen once. This receptor was identified in a woman aged 55-70 years with acute or convalescent COVID-19. The specimen was peripheral blood.

The CDR3 loop reads CASSYPLSPQHF. CDR3 DNA: TGTGCCAGCAGCTACCCTCTATCGCCCCAGCATTTT. The chain combines TRBV7-9 with TRBJ1-5; D not certain. The length of the CDR3 is 12 residues. Looked up from germline, CDR1 is SEHNR and CDR2 is FQNEAQ (reference sequence). The V end was cut by 4 bases, the J end by 9 bases, with 10 bases between.